This T cell receptor (beta chain) was identified in a study of OX40 agonist ivuxolimab in advanced cancers. Background for the entire study: Ivuxolimab was a fully human IgG2 agonistic monoclonal antibody targeting the costimulatory receptor OX40 (CD134). Peripheral TCRbeta sequencing was intended to test whether TCR sequence diversity was altered and clonal T-cell expansion was caused by ivuxolimab. Three dose-escalation patients achieved partial responses, one with hepatocellular carcinoma and two with cutaneous melanoma. Among the approximately 50 dose-escalation patients, around 20 had hepatocellular carcinoma, around 15 melanoma, 9 renal cell carcinoma and 9 head and neck cancer. The monotherapy dose-escalation portion (N ≈ 52 patients) of the phase I ivuxolimab trial is reported in the paper. A male proportion of roughly 85% and a mean age of about 60 years, ranging from about 23 to 90, were recorded for the dose-escalation cohort. Intravenous ivuxolimab was administered to patients every 2 weeks at six dose levels: 0.01, 0.1, 0.3, 1.5, 3 and 10 mg/kg. Patients were allowed to have had prior anti-PD-1, anti-PD-L1 or anti-CTLA-4 therapy, and approximately 37% of the dose-escalation patients had been treated with checkpoint inhibitors.

What the work shows at the level of the full study, not this receptor alone: Low levels of normalized T-cell clonal expansion were also seen in some nonresponding patients. In the 0.1-3.0 mg/kg groups, partial responders were among the patients with the lowest normalized peripheral clonal expansion, particularly in CD8+ T cells. The antigen specificity of the peripheral T cells that underwent clonal expansion was not determined. At doses from 0.1 to 3.0 mg/kg, clonal expansion was seen in both CD4+ and CD8+ blood T cells between baseline and week 6. On average, CD8+ T cells showed more expanded clones than CD4+ T cells after ivuxolimab.

Genomic DNA was extracted from sorted cells for sequencing of the TCRbeta CDR3 region. TCRbeta CDR3 regions were sequenced using the immunoSEQ Assay. The clones in this table, taken by TCRdb from immuneACCESS, are in-frame only. Not every clone is retained; where verified, under half of the shortfall comes from an unresolved V gene, and the cause of the rest is unknown. A total of tens of thousands of clones appear in this sample, 70% to 90% of them only once. The ten largest clonotypes hold roughly an eighth of the sample. V ends up 1 base short and J 2 bases short, with an unmatched junction base count of 3. The CDR3 contains 15 residues, cysteine and phenylalanine counted. Here the CDR3 DNA is all that survives: 45 bases in frame from base 1. CDR1 is given as SEHNR and CDR2 as FQNEAQ, both from the germline V gene (reference sequence). The trial excluded patients who had a history of autoimmune disease or were on systemic immunosuppression. Peripheral blood for TCR sequencing was drawn from every dose cohort at baseline, at cycle 4 day 1 and at cycle 7 day 1. Samples came from an open-label, multicenter, first-in-human phase I dose-escalation trial of ivuxolimab. Adults with locally advanced or metastatic melanoma, renal cell, hepatocellular, or head and neck squamous cell carcinoma were enrolled in the trial. Before TCR sequencing, CD4+ T cells and CD8+ T cells were sorted from peripheral blood as separate populations.

Concerning this clone itself: Its antigen is still unknown. Base quality data are lacking; no much larger clone is found one base away.

In this chain, TRBV7-9 is recombined with TRBJ2-3, with 7 bases matching TRBD1. Sequences were derived from CD4+ or CD8+ T cells sorted from blood, sampled in a trial of the OX40 agonist ivuxolimab. The receptor was isolated from an adult with an advanced solid tumor such as melanoma, head and neck, liver or kidney cancer. The CDR3 here reads CASSLVGTATDTQYF. The nucleotides read TGTGCCAGCAGCTTAGTAGGGACAGCCACAGATACGCAGTATTTT.